The clone carrying this T cell receptor beta chain was observed at least ten times. As yet, its antigen is unknown. The data belong to a study of CD8 T cells in ankylosing spondylitis. Study-level results: Typical of ankylosing spondylitis blood, it appeared, was a TCR beta motif of eight highly homologous variants. According to the report, clones linked to the disease were significantly enriched in matched synovial fluid samples taken from ankylosing spondylitis patients. CD8+ disease-linked clones were present at relatively low frequencies in blood.

Quantitative 5'-RACE with molecular barcodes generated TCR beta libraries. Each CDR3 protein gets one entry after TCRdb re-called the 5' RACE reads with MiXCR. The sample includes 250,000 to 400,000 distinct CDR3 sequences, around a tenth seen only once; the top ten take roughly 9.5%. The germline V gene has CDR1 SGHRS and CDR2 YFSETQ. Unmatched junction bases numbered 9, after V lost 0 bases and J lost 7 bases. The CDR3 is 15 amino acids. The TCR originated in a female donor with ankylosing spondylitis or in good health (not recorded which). The sample was blood, either unsorted or a sorted T cell fraction (not recorded which). The gene calls are TRBV5-1 and TRBJ1-1; 7 nucleotides agree with TRBD1. CDR3 in DNA: TGCGCCAGCAGCTTGGGGGGAGACAGGGCGGGTGAAGCTTTCTTT. Translating gives CASSLGGDRAGEAFF.